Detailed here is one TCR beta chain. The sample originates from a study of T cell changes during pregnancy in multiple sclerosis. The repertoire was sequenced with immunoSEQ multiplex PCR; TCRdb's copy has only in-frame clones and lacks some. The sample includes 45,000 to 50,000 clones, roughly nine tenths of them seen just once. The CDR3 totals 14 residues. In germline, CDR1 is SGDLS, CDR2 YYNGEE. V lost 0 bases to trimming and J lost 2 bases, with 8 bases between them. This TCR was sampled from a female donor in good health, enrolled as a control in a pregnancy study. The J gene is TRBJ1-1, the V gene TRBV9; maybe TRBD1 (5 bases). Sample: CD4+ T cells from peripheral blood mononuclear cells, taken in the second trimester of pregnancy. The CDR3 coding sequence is TGTGCCAGCAGCGTAGGGGGCCCTAACACTGAAGCTTTCTTT. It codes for CASSVGGPNTEAFF.